The entry below describes one T cell receptor beta chain. Its antigen is unknown. The junction differs from germline at one of its ends, possibly a read error. The data derive from a study of T cell responses to AZD1222 COVID-19 vaccine. This CDR3 has 14 residues. Germline CDR1 is SGHVS and CDR2 is FQNEAQ. Libraries were prepared by immunoSEQ multiplex PCR; TCRdb keeps only in-frame clonotypes and omits some of them. The sample has 150,000 to 200,000 clones, around 90% seen once; the top ten hold 1.9%. Broader study findings: Spike-spanning, vaccine-associated CD4 TCRs were dominant at 160-218 and 743-854. Recipients of AZD1222 seropositive at baseline numbered only 5 or 6.

The source of this sequence is an adult who received the AZD1222 COVID-19 vaccine. The sample consisted of peripheral blood, taken 28 days after the second AZD1222 dose. The chain has TRBV7-8 and TRBJ2-1, with a possible D match to TRBD1 (6 bases). The CDR3 sequence: CASSLEVGVDSPIF. CDR3 nucleotides: TGTGCCAGCAGCTTAGAGGTCGGTGTGGACAGTCCGATCTTC.